The source of this TCR beta chain is a study of shared clonotypes between healthy human individuals. On the study more broadly: Every donor yielded three CD4 naive, three CD4 memory, two CD8 naive and one CD8 memory plate. General study points: The study found roughly 5% of naive CD4 clonotypes shared across several donors. Blood was the sole source, and tissue repertoires probably differ.

Cells designated naive CD8 were CD45RO-negative and were positively selected for CCR7, with terminally differentiated effector memory CD45RA+ cells excluded. Trimming pared 3 bases from V and 3 bases from J, leaving 8 bases between. In germline, CDR1 is MNHEY, CDR2 SMNVEV (reference sequence). The CDR3 is 14 residues long. Notes on this clone: Its antigen is not identified.

In the original analysis: Filtering differed since immunoSEQ provided only junctions, with no quality scores. The assay was immunoSEQ multiplex PCR, and TCRdb's table has in-frame clones only and misses some. The V and J calls and clone size are taken from that table; D and trimming were inferred from the DNA. The repertoire holds some 1,900,000 clones, with approximately 95% as singletons. What was sequenced was naive CD8+ T cells sorted from blood. The chain employs TRBV27 and TRBJ2-2; D uncertain. The receptor was derived from a man between 18 and 29 years old in good health. The CDR3 DNA reads TGTGCCAGCAGTTTTTCGTTCGACACCGGGGAGCTGTTTTTT. Its protein is CASSFSFDTGELFF.